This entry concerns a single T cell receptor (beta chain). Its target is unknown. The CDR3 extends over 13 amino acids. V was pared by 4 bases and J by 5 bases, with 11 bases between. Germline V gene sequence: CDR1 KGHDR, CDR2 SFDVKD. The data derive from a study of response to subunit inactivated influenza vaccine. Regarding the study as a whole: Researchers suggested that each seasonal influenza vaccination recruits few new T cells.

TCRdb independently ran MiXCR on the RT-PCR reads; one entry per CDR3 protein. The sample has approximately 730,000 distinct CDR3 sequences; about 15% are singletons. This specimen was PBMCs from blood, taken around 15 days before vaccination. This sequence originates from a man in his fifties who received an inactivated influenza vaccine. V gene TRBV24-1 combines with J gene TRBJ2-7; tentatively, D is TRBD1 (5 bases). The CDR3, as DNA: TGTGCCACCAGTGACCTCAGCAGGGACGAGCAGTACTTC. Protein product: CATSDLSRDEQYF.